The rows below give T cell receptor beta chains drawn from one sample of a study of radiotherapy plus CTLA-4 blockade in lung cancer. TCRdb's table, derived via immunoSEQ multiplex PCR, lists solely in-frame clones and lacks some. The sample consists of about 120,000 clones, around 90% of them appearing once. The input for sequencing was peripheral blood, taken from a patient treated with radiotherapy plus ipilimumab. The receptor source for this set is a human donor with non-small cell lung cancer that progressed on radiotherapy plus ipilimumab. CDR3s include the opening cysteine and the closing phenylalanine or tryptophan. D genes are given only for firm matches. Clone size is shown for a subset of rows, as once, few, many or a class of expanded clone.

>TRBV4-2|TRBJ2-7|NA|TRBD2
CASSQGLAVLTSYEQYF
TGTGCCAGCAGCCAGGGACTAGCGGTCCTTACCTCCTACGAGCAGTACTTC
>TRBV19|TRBJ1-5|NA|NA
CASSIRDSNQPQHF
TGTGCCAGTAGTATAAGGGATAGCAATCAGCCCCAGCATTTT
>TRBV30|TRBJ2-5|NA|NA
CAWHGRDRRGQFQETQYF
TGTGCCTGGCATGGCCGGGATCGGAGGGGACAGTTCCAAGAGACCCAGTACTTC
>TRBV5-1|TRBJ2-6|NA|NA
CASSKTGSGANVLTF
TGCGCCAGCAGCAAAACAGGGTCTGGGGCCAACGTCCTGACTTTC
>TRBV6-1|TRBJ1-2|once|TRBD1
CASSDAGTEYGYTF
TGTGCCAGCAGCGACGCCGGGACAGAGTATGGCTACACCTTC
>TRBV15|TRBJ2-5|once|NA
CATSRDPVGWAETQYF
TGTGCCACCAGCAGAGATCCCGTTGGTTGGGCAGAGACCCAGTACTTC
>TRBV13|TRBJ2-3|once|NA
CASSKGDGLERDTQYF
TGTGCCAGCAGCAAGGGGGACGGACTCGAAAGAGATACGCAGTATTTT
>TRBV10-1|TRBJ2-6|NA|TRBD2
CASSDSSGFGANVLTF
TGCGCCAGCAGTGACTCTAGCGGTTTTGGGGCCAACGTCCTGACTTTC
>TRBV5-1|TRBJ2-7|NA|TRBD2
CASSLSAGGLSYEQYF
TGCGCCAGCAGCTTGTCTGCGGGAGGACTCTCCTACGAGCAGTACTTC
>TRBV2|TRBJ2-7|NA|NA
CASGFAQFYEQYF
TGTGCCAGCGGATTTGCACAGTTCTACGAGCAGTACTTC
>TRBV6-5|TRBJ2-1|NA|TRBD2
CASRNAGGYYNEQFF
TGTGCCAGCCGGAACGCGGGGGGGTACTACAATGAGCAGTTCTTC
>TRBV15|TRBJ2-1|NA|NA
CATSRTTEPRSYNEQFF
TGTGCCACCAGCAGGACAACAGAGCCCCGCTCCTACAATGAGCAGTTCTTC
>TRBV6-5|TRBJ2-4|NA|NA
CASSYGVASAKNIQYF
TGTGCCAGCAGTTACGGGGTAGCGAGCGCCAAAAACATTCAGTACTTC
>TRBV4-2|TRBJ2-1|NA|TRBD2
CASSRLAGNEQFF
TGTGCCAGCAGCCGGCTAGCGGGAAATGAGCAGTTCTTC
>TRBV5-1|TRBJ2-5|NA|TRBD1
CASSLTGDGETQYF
TGCGCCAGCAGCCTAACAGGGGATGGGGAGACCCAGTACTTC
>TRBV5-1|TRBJ2-3|NA|NA
CASSLPSSGDTQYF
TGCGCCAGCAGCTTGCCAAGCTCTGGAGATACGCAGTATTTT
>TRBV5-1|TRBJ1-2|NA|TRBD1
CASSWDKTGVYGYTF
TGCGCCAGCAGCTGGGACAAGACAGGGGTTTATGGCTACACCTTC
>TRBV6-1|TRBJ2-7|NA|TRBD2
CAIGGGFGYEQYF
TGTGCCATCGGCGGGGGGTTCGGCTACGAGCAGTACTTC
>TRBV9|TRBJ1-2|few|NA
CASSADAANYGYTF
TGTGCCAGCAGCGCGGACGCGGCTAACTATGGCTACACCTTC
>TRBV7-8|TRBJ2-2|NA|TRBD1
CASRRDRVTGELFF
TGTGCCAGCAGACGGGACAGGGTCACCGGGGAGCTGTTTTTT
>TRBV5-1|TRBJ1-3|NA|NA
CASSLASGTGNTIYF
TGCGCCAGCAGCTTGGCCAGTGGCACTGGAAACACCATATATTTT
>TRBV27|TRBJ2-3|NA|NA
CASSFGLATDTQYF
TGTGCCAGCAGTTTTGGCCTAGCGACAGATACGCAGTATTTT
>TRBV12-5|TRBJ1-5|NA|TRBD1
CASGFTGQGDYSNQPQHF
TGTGCTAGTGGTTTTACGGGACAGGGAGATTATAGCAATCAGCCCCAGCATTTT
>TRBV5-1|TRBJ2-6|NA|TRBD2
CASSFGLAGGPGANVLTF
TGCGCCAGCAGCTTCGGACTAGCGGGAGGGCCTGGGGCCAACGTCCTGACTTTC
>TRBV5-3|TRBJ2-6|NA|NA
CARPGVVVNKSRANVLTF
TGTGCCAGACCGGGTGTAGTGGTGAACAAAAGTCGGGCCAACGTCCTGACTTTC
>TRBV30|TRBJ2-3|NA|NA
CAWSVYRGPTDTQYF
TGTGCCTGGAGTGTTTATCGAGGGCCCACAGATACGCAGTATTTT
>TRBV7-6|TRBJ2-5|NA|NA
CASSRTGGETQYF
TGTGCCAGCAGTCGCACAGGAGGCGAGACCCAGTACTTC
>TRBV9|TRBJ1-3|once|NA
CASSGSPVAGDTIYF
TGTGCCAGCAGCGGCAGCCCCGTGGCCGGGGACACCATATATTTT
>TRBV10-2|TRBJ2-3|NA|TRBD2
CASSGWTSGSQTDTQYF
TGCGCCAGCAGCGGTTGGACTAGCGGGAGTCAAACAGATACGCAGTATTTT
>TRBV5-8|TRBJ2-7|NA|NA
CASSIGTDNKQYF
TGTGCCAGCAGTATAGGGACGGATAATAAGCAGTACTTC
>TRBV2|TRBJ1-2|NA|NA
CASTRGNYGYTF
TGTGCCAGTACCAGGGGAAACTATGGCTACACCTTC
>TRBV6-1|TRBJ1-2|NA|NA
CASSASVPYGYTF
TGTGCCAGCAGTGCTTCGGTCCCCTATGGCTACACCTTC
>TRBV7-8|TRBJ2-7|NA|NA
CASSLAAASYEQYF
TGTGCCAGCAGCTTAGCTGCTGCGTCCTACGAGCAGTACTTC
>TRBV29-1|TRBJ2-7|NA|NA
CSAQGGGGSYEQYF
TGCAGCGCCCAAGGGGGCGGGGGCTCCTACGAGCAGTACTTC
>TRBV7-9|TRBJ1-3|few|NA
CASSHLTEFSGNTIYF
TGTGCCAGCAGTCACCTGACAGAGTTCTCTGGAAACACCATATATTTT
>TRBV11-2|TRBJ2-3|NA|NA
CASSLSGDTQYF
TGTGCCAGCAGCTTAAGTGGGGATACGCAGTATTTT
>TRBV11-3|TRBJ2-7|NA|NA
CASSLGWSYEQYF
TGTGCCAGCAGCTTAGGGTGGTCCTACGAGCAGTACTTC
>TRBV7-9|TRBJ2-7|NA|NA
CASSLGSLASEQYF
TGTGCCAGCAGCTTAGGATCACTAGCATCCGAGCAGTACTTC
>TRBV18|TRBJ1-4|NA|NA
CASSRLRAGGSKTVF
TGTGCCAGCTCCAGGCTCCGGGCCGGGGGTAGTAAAACTGTTTTT
>TRBV11-2|TRBJ1-3|NA|TRBD1
CASSLAFQGASGNTIYF
TGTGCCAGCAGCTTAGCTTTTCAGGGGGCGTCTGGAAACACCATATATTTT
>TRBV7-9|TRBJ2-7|NA|TRBD2
CASRLAGSAGEQYF
TGTGCCAGCAGGCTAGCGGGATCGGCAGGCGAGCAGTACTTC
>TRBV4-1|TRBJ1-1|NA|NA
CASSGPRQALNTEAFF
TGCGCCAGCAGCGGGCCGAGACAGGCGCTTAACACTGAAGCTTTCTTT
>TRBV5-4|TRBJ1-2|NA|NA
CASSLAAADGYTF
TGTGCCAGCAGCTTGGCGGCAGCCGATGGCTACACCTTC
>TRBV6-5|TRBJ2-1|NA|NA
CASRLYGLDEQFF
TGTGCCAGCAGACTTTACGGCTTGGATGAGCAGTTCTTC
>TRBV5-1|TRBJ2-5|NA|TRBD2
CASSLGSLAGGRQETQYF
TGCGCCAGCAGCTTGGGGTCTTTAGCGGGAGGGAGGCAAGAGACCCAGTACTTC
>TRBV6-1|TRBJ1-3|NA|NA
CASRVGNTIYF
TGTGCCAGCAGAGTGGGAAACACCATATATTTT
>TRBV6-1|TRBJ1-1|once|TRBD1
CASREGQMSAEAFF
TGTGCCAGCAGAGAGGGACAGATGTCTGCTGAAGCTTTCTTT
>TRBV5-1|TRBJ1-1|NA|NA
CASSLDPTANTEAFF
TGCGCCAGCAGCTTGGATCCGACAGCGAACACTGAAGCTTTCTTT
>TRBV5-1|TRBJ2-2|NA|NA
CASSPWQDYTGELFF
TGCGCCAGCAGCCCGTGGCAGGACTACACCGGGGAGCTGTTTTTT
>TRBV11-2|TRBJ2-3|NA|NA
CASSLGGTVTDTQYF
TGTGCCAGCAGCTTAGGCGGGACAGTTACAGATACGCAGTATTTT
>TRBV18|TRBJ2-7|NA|NA
CASSPNPGANYEQYF
TGTGCCAGCTCACCGAACCCAGGGGCGAACTACGAGCAGTACTTC
>TRBV7-9|TRBJ1-1|NA|NA
CASSSPPKGGGTEAFF
TGTGCTAGCAGCTCCCCCCCTAAGGGTGGGGGTACTGAAGCTTTCTTT
>TRBV2|TRBJ1-5|NA|NA
CASSGHAQPQHF
TGTGCCAGCAGTGGACATGCTCAGCCCCAGCATTTT
>TRBV5-6|TRBJ2-5|NA|NA
CASSLEKGRGSRETQYF
TGTGCCAGCAGCTTGGAAAAGGGCAGGGGTTCGCGAGAGACCCAGTACTTC
>TRBV7-3|TRBJ2-3|NA|TRBD1
CASSRGGQGLDTQYF
TGTGCCAGCAGTCGCGGGGGACAGGGGTTAGATACGCAGTATTTT
>TRBV27|TRBJ2-7|NA|TRBD2
CASSFLGGSAYEQYF
TGTGCCAGCAGCTTCTTGGGCGGGAGTGCCTACGAGCAGTACTTC
>TRBV27|TRBJ2-2|NA|NA
CASRPGQLRTGELFF
TGTGCCAGCAGACCCGGACAGCTCCGGACCGGGGAGCTGTTTTTT
>TRBV25-1|TRBJ2-7|few|TRBD1
CASSAQGTVYEQYF
TGTGCCAGCAGCGCACAGGGGACGGTCTACGAGCAGTACTTC
>TRBV6-5|TRBJ2-7|NA|TRBD2
CASRPGLAGGEQYF
TGTGCCAGCAGGCCGGGACTAGCGGGAGGCGAGCAGTACTTC